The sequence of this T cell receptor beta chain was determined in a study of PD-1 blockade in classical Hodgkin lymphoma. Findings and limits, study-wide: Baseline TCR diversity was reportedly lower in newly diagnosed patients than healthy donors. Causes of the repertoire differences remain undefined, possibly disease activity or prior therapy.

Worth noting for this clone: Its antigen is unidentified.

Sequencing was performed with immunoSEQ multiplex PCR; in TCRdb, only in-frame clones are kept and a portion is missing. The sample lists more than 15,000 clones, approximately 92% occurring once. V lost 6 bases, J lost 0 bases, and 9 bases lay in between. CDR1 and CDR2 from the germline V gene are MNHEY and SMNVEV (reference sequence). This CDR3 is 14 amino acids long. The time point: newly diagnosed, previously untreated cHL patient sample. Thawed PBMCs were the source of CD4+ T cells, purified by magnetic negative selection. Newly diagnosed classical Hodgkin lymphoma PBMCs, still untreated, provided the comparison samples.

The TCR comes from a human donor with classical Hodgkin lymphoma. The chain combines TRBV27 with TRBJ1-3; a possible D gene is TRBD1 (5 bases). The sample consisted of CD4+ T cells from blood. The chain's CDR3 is CASRGAGSGNTIYF. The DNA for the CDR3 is TGTGCCAGCAGAGGGGCGGGCTCTGGAAACACCATATATTTT.